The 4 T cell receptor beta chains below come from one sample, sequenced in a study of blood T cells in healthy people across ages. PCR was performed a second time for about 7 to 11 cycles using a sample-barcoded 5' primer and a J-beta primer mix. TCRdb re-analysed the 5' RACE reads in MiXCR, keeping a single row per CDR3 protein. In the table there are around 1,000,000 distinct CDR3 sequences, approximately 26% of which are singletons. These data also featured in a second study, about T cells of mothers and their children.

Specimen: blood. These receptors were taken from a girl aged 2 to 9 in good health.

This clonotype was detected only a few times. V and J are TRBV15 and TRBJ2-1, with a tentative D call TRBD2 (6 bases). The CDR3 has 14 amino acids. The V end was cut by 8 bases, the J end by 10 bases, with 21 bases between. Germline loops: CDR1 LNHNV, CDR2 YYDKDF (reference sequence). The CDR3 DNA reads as TGTGCCACCCGGGGGACCGACTACCTTGGGGAGCAGTTCTTC. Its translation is CATRGTDYLGEQFF. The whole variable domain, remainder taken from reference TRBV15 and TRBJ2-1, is DAMVIQNPRYQVTQFGKPVTLSCSQTLNHNVMYWYQQKSSQAPKLLFHYYDKDFNNEADTPDNFQSRRPNTSFCFLDIRSPGLGDTAMYLCATRGTDYLGEQFFGPGTRLTVL.

The CDR3 nucleotides read TGCGCCAGCAGCACGGCGCGGGGGGGTAACAATGAGCAGTTCTTC. This translates into CASSTARGGNNEQFF. This chain connects TRBV4-3 to TRBJ2-7; 9 nucleotides agree with TRBD2. Near its end, the DNA agrees better with TRBJ2-1, so the J call may be wrong. The germline CDR1 and CDR2 sequences are LGHNA and YSLEER. CDR3 size: 15 residues.

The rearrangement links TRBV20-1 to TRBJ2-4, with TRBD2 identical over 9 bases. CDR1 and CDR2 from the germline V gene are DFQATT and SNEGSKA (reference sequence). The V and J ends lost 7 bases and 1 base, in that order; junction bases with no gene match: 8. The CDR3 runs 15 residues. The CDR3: CSGAGGGVAKNIQYF. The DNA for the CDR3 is TGCAGTGGAGCGGGAGGAGGGGTGGCCAAAAACATTCAGTACTTC.

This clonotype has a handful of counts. CDR3 sequence (DNA): TGTGCCAGCAGCTTTCGAGCGAACGGGGAGCTGTTTTTT. The encoded protein is CASSFRANGELFF. The chain links TRBV7-2 to TRBJ2-2; D gene uncertain. This CDR3 is built from 13 residues. The V gene lost 3 bases and the J gene lost 7 bases, with 9 bases spanning the gap. Germline V gene sequence: CDR1 SGHTA, CDR2 FQGNSA.